This TCR beta chain stems from a study of blood T cell repertoires in COVID-19. Study in general: Sources were T cells, B-cell-depleted T cells, or PBMCs; the material itself was cDNA or gDNA.

As handled by the study authors: Amplification of reference gene primers was used by the study to estimate nucleated cell counts. Only in-frame clones appear in the TCRdb table, and some are missing; sequencing was by immunoSEQ multiplex PCR. The DNA was the basis for D and trimming; V, J and clone size are from that table. Among roughly 35,000 clones listed, 93% were seen once. Sequencing input: peripheral blood. This clonotype was sampled from a human donor in a cohort sampled during active COVID-19.

DNA for the CDR3: TGTGCCCTGACAGGTGAAACTAATGAAAAACTGTTTTTT. This translates into CALTGETNEKLFF. The genes are TRBV2 and TRBJ1-4; TRBD1 might be the D (6 bases). Per germline, CDR1 SNHLY and CDR2 FYNNEI. V shed 11 bases and J shed 1 base, with 11 bases lying between them. CDR3 size: 13 residues. Full variable domain (outside the CDR3, taken from reference TRBV2 and TRBJ1-4): EPEVTQTPSHQVTQMGQEVILRCVPISNHLYFYWYRQILGQKVEFLVSFYNNEISEKSEIFDDQFSVERPDGSNFTLKIRSTKLEDSAMYFCALTGETNEKLFFGSGTQLSVL.